This entry describes one TCR beta chain. Authors' methods: Reference gene primer amplification yielded estimated nucleated cell counts. Produced via immunoSEQ multiplex PCR; TCRdb's table is partial and in-frame only. The V and J calls and the clone size are those of that table, but D and trimming were determined from the DNA. The data show about 100,000 clones, approximately 79% seen once. CDR3 length: 17 residues. Germline loops: CDR1 MNHEY, CDR2 SVGEGT. V lost 0 bases, J lost 3 bases, and 17 bases lay in between. This sample was taken from a study of blood T cell repertoires in COVID-19. Across the study: Researchers got acute and convalescent COVID-19 samples from the United States, Italy and Spain. PBMCs, B-cell-depleted T cells, or T cells provided the cDNA or gDNA that made up the material.

Input material: peripheral blood. The receptor comes from a man in his 70s with active or convalescent COVID-19. The chain links TRBV6-2 or TRBV6-3 to TRBJ1-1, with D unresolved. This CDR3 reads CASSYSPLATDYTEAFF. The DNA of the CDR3 is TGTGCCAGCAGTTACTCTCCCCTCGCAACAGATTACACTGAAGCTTTCTTT.